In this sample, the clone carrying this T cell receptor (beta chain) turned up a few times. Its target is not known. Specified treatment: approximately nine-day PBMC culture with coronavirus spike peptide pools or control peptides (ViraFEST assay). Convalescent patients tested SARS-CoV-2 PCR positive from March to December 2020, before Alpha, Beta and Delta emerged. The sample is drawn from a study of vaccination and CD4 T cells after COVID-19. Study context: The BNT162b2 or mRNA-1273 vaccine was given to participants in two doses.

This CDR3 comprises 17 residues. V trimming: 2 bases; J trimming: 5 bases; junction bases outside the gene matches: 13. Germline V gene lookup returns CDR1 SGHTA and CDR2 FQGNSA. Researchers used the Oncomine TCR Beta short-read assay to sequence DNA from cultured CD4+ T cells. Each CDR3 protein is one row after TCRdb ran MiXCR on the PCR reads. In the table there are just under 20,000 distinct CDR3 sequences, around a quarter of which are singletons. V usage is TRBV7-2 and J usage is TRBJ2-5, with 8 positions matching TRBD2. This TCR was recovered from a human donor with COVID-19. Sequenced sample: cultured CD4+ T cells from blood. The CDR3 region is CASSLMAGGAVYETQYF. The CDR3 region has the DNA TGTGCCAGCAGCTTAATGGCCGGGGGGGCCGTTTATGAGACCCAGTACTTC. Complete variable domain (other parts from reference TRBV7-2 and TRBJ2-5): GAGVSQSPSNKVTEKGKDVELRCDPISGHTALYWYRQSLGQGLEFLIYFQGNSAPDKSGLPSDRFSAERTGGSVSTLTIQRTQQEDSAVYLCASSLMAGGAVYETQYFGPGTRLLVL.